A selection of T cell receptor beta chains follows, all from one sample in a study of beta chain features in type 1 diabetes. Repertoires were generated with immunoSEQ multiplex PCR, while TCRdb's copy carries only in-frame clones and drops some. Of some 270,000 clones detected, less than 15% appear once; the ten largest clones hold 0.025% to 0.03%. The specimen sequenced was naive CD4+ T cells from blood. The receptor set was obtained from a woman aged 40 to 50 in good health. Both conserved end residues are part of each CDR3. The D gene is left open where the match is weak. Rows give clone size only sometimes, using once, few, many, or a class for an expanded clone.

cdr3_length d_call j_call v_call clone_size cdr3_nt cdr3_aa
15 TRBD2 TRBJ2-1 TRBV27 . TGTGCCAGCAGTTTAAGACTAGCGGGGGACTGGGAGCAGTTCTTC CASSLRLAGDWEQFF
16 TRBD2 TRBJ2-3 TRBV7-2 few TGTGCCAGCAGCTTAGGGAGCGGGGGGGCTGGAGATACGCAGTATTTT CASSLGSGGAGDTQYF
12 . TRBJ1-1 TRBV18 few TGTGCCAGCTCACCCTCGGCAGGGTTTGCTTTCTTT CASSPSAGFAFF
14 . TRBJ2-7 TRBV9 . TGTGCCAGCAGCGTAACGGAGGCAATAGGCGAGCAGTACTTC CASSVTEAIGEQYF
12 . TRBJ2-5 TRBV6-1 . TGTGCCACCCGGACAGAGGGAGAGACCCAGTACTTC CATRTEGETQYF
15 . TRBJ2-7 TRBV7-2 . TGTGCCAGCAGCTTAGGGGCTATAGAACGGTACGAGCAGTACTTC CASSLGAIERYEQYF
15 . TRBJ1-1 TRBV4-1 . TGCGCCAGCAGCCAAGTTGCGTTACTGAACACTGAAGCTTTCTTT CASSQVALLNTEAFF
17 TRBD1 TRBJ2-4 TRBV7-9 few TGTGCCAGCAGCTTAGCTGGACAGGGACGAGCCAAAAACATTCAGTACTTC CASSLAGQGRAKNIQYF
15 TRBD2 TRBJ2-5 TRBV9 . TGTGCCAGCAGCGTCACTAGCGGGGGACAAGAGACCCAGTACTTC CASSVTSGGQETQYF
14 . TRBJ2-7 TRBV5-1 . TGCGCCAGCAGATCAGACAGCATCTCCTACGAGCAGTACTTC CASRSDSISYEQYF
15 TRBD1 TRBJ2-5 TRBV5-1 few TGCGCCAGCAGCTTGGGAGACAGGGTAGAAGAGACCCAGTACTTC CASSLGDRVEETQYF
16 . TRBJ1-2 TRBV7-9 few TGTGCCAGCAGCTCCCCCCCAGGGGCCCATAACTATGGCTACACCTTC CASSSPPGAHNYGYTF
14 . TRBJ2-3 TRBV18 . TGTGCCAGCTCACCAGGGAAGAGGGCAGATACGCAGTATTTT CASSPGKRADTQYF
14 . TRBJ1-1 TRBV7-9 . TGTGCCAGCAGCTTAACAGGGACCAACACTGAAGCTTTCTTT CASSLTGTNTEAFF
15 . TRBJ2-5 TRBV6-1 . TGTGCCAGCAGTGAAGCGGGGGGTTCACAAGAGACCCAGTACTTC CASSEAGGSQETQYF
11 . TRBJ2-5 TRBV7-2 . TGTGCCAGCAGAGACGGTGGAGAGCAGTACTTC CASRDGGEQYF
18 . TRBJ2-3 TRBV2 few TGTGCCAGCAGTAACCGAAGGGGCGCTCTCCAAAGCACAGATACGCAGTATTTT CASSNRRGALQSTDTQYF
19 . TRBJ2-3 TRBV4-1 few TGCGCCAGCAGCCAACGGAATAGAGGGTCTTTCTCTAGCACAGATACGCAGTATTTT CASSQRNRGSFSSTDTQYF
17 . TRBJ1-1 TRBV7-9 few TGTGCCAGTTCGGGATACGGGCCGAATTCCCGCGGCACTGAAGCTTTCTTT CASSGYGPNSRGTEAFF
16 TRBD1 TRBJ1-1 TRBV6-5 few TGTGCCAGCAGTTACCTGGCAGGGGGCGTGAACACTGAAGCTTTCTTT CASSYLAGGVNTEAFF
17 . TRBJ2-2 TRBV5-1 once TGCGCCAGCAGCTTGAGGGCGGGGGCCTTGGGCACCGGGGAGCTGTTTTTT CASSLRAGALGTGELFF
18 TRBD2 TRBJ2-7 TRBV5-1 . TGCGCCAGCAGCTTGATGGCTAGCGGGGGGCTCAACCAGCCCCAGCAGTACTTC CASSLMASGGLNQPQQYF
16 . TRBJ1-4 TRBV7-2 few TGTGCCAGCAGCTCTATCTCGACAGTCGCTAATGAAAAACTGTTTTTT CASSSISTVANEKLFF
19 TRBD1 TRBJ2-6 TRBV4-3 . TGCGCCAGCAGCCAGGACCGGACAGGGGGTTTCTCTGGGGCCAACGTCCTGACTTTC CASSQDRTGGFSGANVLTF
18 TRBD1 TRBJ1-5 TRBV18 . TGTGCCAGCTCACCAGGTCCCACAGGGGCCCAGGGCAATCAGCCCCAGCATTTT CASSPGPTGAQGNQPQHF
14 TRBD2 TRBJ2-7 TRBV7-9 . TGTGCCAGCAGCTTGACTAGCGGGGGCTACGAGCAGTACTTC CASSLTSGGYEQYF